The clone carrying this TCR beta chain was detected only once. Antigen: not known. The sample's time point: new active TB diagnosis, blood taken before or within 7 days of starting treatment. HIV-seronegative South African adults aged 18 years or older had newly diagnosed active tuberculosis. V was pared by 0 bases and J by 4 bases, with 6 bases between. Germline CDR1 reads PRHDT; CDR2 reads FYEKMQ (reference sequence). This CDR3 comprises 13 residues. The table came from immunoSEQ multiplex PCR; TCRdb's copy has only in-frame clones and leaves some out. The sample includes 30,000 or so clones, about 91% seen only once; the top ten take around 7%. This sample was included in a study of T cells in tuberculosis. Background on the study: Sequenced TCRs come from CD1B-GMM tetramer-binding T cells. In South Africa, adults with active tuberculosis were compared with IGRA-negative and latently infected IGRA-positive adolescents. Whole-study findings and limits: Active tuberculosis cases were adults; controls were adolescents.

This chain uses TRBV13 with TRBJ1-1; D gene uncertain. The sample in question was PBMCs, obtained at tuberculosis diagnosis. The sequence came from an adult with tuberculosis. Some clones in this sample may be carry-over from other donors' samples. This CDR3 reads CASSLGRGTEAFF. The CDR3 DNA reads TGTGCCAGCAGCTTAGGCCGGGGCACTGAAGCTTTCTTT.